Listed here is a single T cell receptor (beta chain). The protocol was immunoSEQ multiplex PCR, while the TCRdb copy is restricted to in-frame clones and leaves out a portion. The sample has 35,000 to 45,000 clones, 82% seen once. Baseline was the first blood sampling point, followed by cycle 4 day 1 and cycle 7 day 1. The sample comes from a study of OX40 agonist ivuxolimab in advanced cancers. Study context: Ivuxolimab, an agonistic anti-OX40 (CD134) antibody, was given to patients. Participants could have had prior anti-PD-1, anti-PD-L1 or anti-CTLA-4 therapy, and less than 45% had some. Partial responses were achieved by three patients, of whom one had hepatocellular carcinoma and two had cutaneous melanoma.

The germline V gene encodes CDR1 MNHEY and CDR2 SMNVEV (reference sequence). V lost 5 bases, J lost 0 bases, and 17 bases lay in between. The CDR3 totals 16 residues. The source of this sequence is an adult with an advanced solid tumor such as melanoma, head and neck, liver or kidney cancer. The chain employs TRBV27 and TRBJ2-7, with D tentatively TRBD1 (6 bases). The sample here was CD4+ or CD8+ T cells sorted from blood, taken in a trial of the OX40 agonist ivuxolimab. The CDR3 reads CASSPSDSLLSYEQYF. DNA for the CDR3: TGTGCCAGCAGTCCATCGGACAGCCTTCTCTCCTACGAGCAGTACTTC.